A single sample is the source of the 32 T cell receptor beta chains below, sequenced in a study of early T cells in non-severe SARS-CoV-2 infection. TCRdb analysed the 5' RACE reads with MiXCR anew, one entry per CDR3 protein. The sample lists about 59,000 distinct CDR3 sequences, about 13% occurring once. Sequencing used whole blood, obtained at baseline. Receptors originate from an adult who was a healthcare worker with PCR-confirmed SARS-CoV-2 infection or an uninfected control (not recorded which).

The CDR3 sequence is CASSPREGGTDTQYF. The CDR3 DNA reads as TGTGCCAGCAGCCCCCGGGAGGGGGGCACAGATACGCAGTATTTT. The J gene is TRBJ2-3, the V gene TRBV13; 8 bases are a match to TRBD2. The junction had 5 bases not matched to a gene; V was cut back by 5 bases and J by 1 base. Germline assignment: CDR1 PRHDT and CDR2 FYEKMQ (reference sequence). This CDR3 comprises 15 residues.

This clonotype was seen at least ten times. The chain recombines TRBV20-1 with TRBJ2-3; 7 nucleotides line up with TRBD2. Germline V lookup: CDR1 DFQATT, CDR2 SNEGSKA (reference sequence). This CDR3 has 15 residues. With 0 bases clipped from V and 4 bases from J, the junction kept 7 bases outside the gene matches. For the CDR3, the DNA is TGCAGTGCTAGAGATATCCGGGGGGTGGCAGATACGCAGTATTTT. The encoded protein is CSARDIRGVADTQYF.

The V gene is TRBV4-3, the J gene TRBJ2-5, with D hard to call. The CDR3 runs 13 residues. Trimming removed 4 bases from V and 3 bases from J, with 9 bases in between. The germline gives CDR1 LGHNA, CDR2 YSLEER. The CDR3 coding sequence is TGCGCCAGCAGCCGCGGACGGGAAGAGACCCAGTACTTC. Its protein is CASSRGREETQYF.

In its sample, this clonotype was seen many times. The V gene is TRBV20-1, the J gene TRBJ2-6; D remains ambiguous. Germline assignment: CDR1 DFQATT and CDR2 SNEGSKA (reference sequence). The CDR3 is 16 residues long. V gave up 5 bases and J gave up 2 bases, with 16 bases separating them. For the CDR3, the DNA is TGCAGTGCTTCCCCAGCGAAAGGGACTGGGGCCAACGTCCTGACTTTC. Its protein product is CSASPAKGTGANVLTF.

The genes are TRBV6-5 and TRBJ2-7, with 10 bases aligning to TRBD1. V was clipped by 2 bases and J by 6 bases; unmatched bases: 10. The CDR3 runs to 16 residues. The germline V gene encodes CDR1 MNHEY and CDR2 SVGAGI. The CDR3 DNA follows: TGTGCCAGCAGTTACCGCGGGACAGGGGTGTTTGGCGAGCAGTACTTC. This translates into CASSYRGTGVFGEQYF.

The chain employs TRBV29-1 and TRBJ1-2, with 8 bases aligning to TRBD1. V gave up 6 bases and J gave up 3 bases; unmatched junction bases: 6. The CDR3 consists of 13 residues. The germline V gene has CDR1 SQVTM and CDR2 ANQGSEA. CDR3 in DNA: TGCAGCGTGGGGACAGGCCGTGACTATGGCTACACCTTC. Protein product: CSVGTGRDYGYTF.

V and J are TRBV12-3 or TRBV12-4 and TRBJ1-2; maybe TRBD1 (5 bases). CDR3 size: 15 residues. With 6 bases removed from V and 3 bases from J, the gap between germline ends came to 17 bases. The CDR3 coding sequence is TGTGCCAGCAGCCAACCCGGGGGGATGGACTATGGCTACACCTTC. It is translated as CASSQPGGMDYGYTF.

The sample holds a few counts of this clonotype. CDR3 sequence: CASSFPGFPGELFF. CDR3 DNA sequence: TGTGCCAGCAGCTTCCCAGGGTTCCCCGGGGAGCTGTTTTTT. This chain joins TRBV5-6 and TRBJ2-2; D possibly corresponds to TRBD1 (5 bases). CDR1 and CDR2 from the germline V gene are SGHDT and YYEEEE. V lost 2 bases and J 6 bases, leaving 11 bases between the germline ends. CDR3 length: 14 residues.

V gene TRBV11-2 combines with J gene TRBJ1-1, with 10 bases aligning to TRBD1. CDR1 is SGHAT and CDR2 is FQNNGV in the germline V gene. CDR3 length equals 17 residues. Trimming at V came to 2 bases and at J to 1 base, leaving 7 bases not matched to a gene. This chain's CDR3 is CASSLTWTGGGNTEAFF. The CDR3 DNA sequence: TGTGCCAGCAGCTTAACGTGGACAGGGGGTGGGAACACTGAAGCTTTCTTT.

This chain joins TRBV21-1 and TRBJ2-7; the table's TRBD1 call for D was not verified on the DNA. TRBV21-1 is assigned pseudogene status. The CDR3 totals 13 residues. The CDR3 nucleotides are TGTGCCTGGCCCCGGGTAGGGTCGTACGAGCAGTACTTC. It codes for CAWPRVGSYEQYF.

The CDR3 region has the DNA TGTGCCAGCAGCGCGACTGGGACTAGCGGGAGAGCTGAGCAGTTCTTC. This codes for CASSATGTSGRAEQFF. The V call is TRBV7-3, the J call TRBJ2-1, with 14 positions matching TRBD2. CDR1 is SGHTA, CDR2 FQGTGA, per germline. V gave up 5 bases and J gave up 9 bases; unmatched junction bases: 9. The CDR3 runs 16 residues.

This clonotype came up many times. The chain links TRBV5-4 to TRBJ1-1, with D unclear. The CDR3 extends over 14 amino acids. Between the trimmed V and J ends, which lost 0 bases and 8 bases, there was a span of 14 bases. CDR1 is SGHNT, CDR2 YYREEE, per germline (reference sequence). CDR3 amino acids: CASSLDAYMVEAFF. The DNA of the CDR3 is TGTGCCAGCAGCTTGGACGCCTACATGGTAGAAGCTTTCTTT. Complete variable domain (other parts from reference TRBV5-4 and TRBJ1-1): ETGVTQSPTHLIKTRGQQVTLRCSSQSGHNTVSWYQQALGQGPQFIFQYYREEENGRGNFPPRFSGLQFPNYSSELNVNALELDDSALYLCASSLDAYMVEAFFGQGTRLTVV.

V gene TRBV10-3 combines with J gene TRBJ2-7, with D possibly called TRBD1 or TRBD2 (5 bases each). Trimming removed 10 bases at V and 4 bases at J, with 17 bases between. The CDR3 runs 13 residues. CDR1 and CDR2 from the germline V gene are ENHRY and SYGVKD. The CDR3 sequence: CATEDSGRYEQYF. The CDR3 region has the DNA TGTGCCACAGAAGACAGCGGACGATACGAGCAGTACTTC.

The gene calls are TRBV6-5 and TRBJ1-3; D call uncertain. The V gene's germline CDR1 is MNHEY and CDR2 SVGAGI. Trimming left V 2 bases short and J 4 bases short, with 18 bases between. The CDR3 sequence is 17 residues long. The CDR3 bases are TGTGCCAGCAGTTACAGATCGGAGGGCTCGGGCGGAAACACCATATATTTT. It is translated as CASSYRSEGSGGNTIYF.

The chain carries TRBV19 and TRBJ2-3; 7 bases match TRBD1. Germline CDR1 is LNHDA and CDR2 is SQIVND (reference sequence). CDR3 size: 12 residues. The J segment lost 8 bases and the V segment lost 5 bases, leaving 4 bases of the junction unmatched. CDR3 region: CASSSTGVTQYF. As DNA, the CDR3 is TGTGCCAGTAGTTCAACAGGGGTTACGCAGTATTTT.

In this sample, this clonotype turned up a few times. The rearrangement joins TRBV11-2 to TRBJ1-2; the D gene is possibly TRBD1 (5 bases). This CDR3 comprises 15 residues. The V end lost 0 bases, the J end lost 2 bases, and 10 bases lay between the germline ends. The germline V gene has CDR1 SGHAT and CDR2 FQNNGV. The CDR3 sequence is CASSLDGAGNYGYTF. The DNA for the CDR3 is TGTGCCAGCAGCTTAGATGGTGCAGGGAACTATGGCTACACCTTC.

This clonotype was seen repeatedly, ten times or more. The J gene is TRBJ1-2, the V gene TRBV11-2; 8 bases agree with TRBD1. V was pared by 1 base and J by 1 base, with 5 bases of the junction left unmatched. Germline V gives CDR1 SGHAT, CDR2 FQNNGV. This CDR3 spans 16 amino acids. CDR3 amino acids: CASSLARGPFNYGYTF. The DNA for the CDR3 is TGTGCCAGCAGCTTAGCCAGGGGGCCTTTTAACTATGGCTACACCTTC.

The CDR3 coding sequence is TGTGCCAGCAGTTACAGCGGAGAGACCCAGTACTTC. Its translation: CASSYSGETQYF. The V gene is TRBV6-5, the J gene TRBJ2-5; a possible D gene is TRBD2 (5 bases). There are 12 residues in the CDR3. Germline CDR1 is MNHEY and CDR2 is SVGAGI. V was pared by 2 bases and J by 4 bases, with 5 bases between.

This clonotype was found many times. V and J are TRBV6-6 and TRBJ1-6; the match to TRBD1 covers 7 bases. CDR1 and CDR2 from the germline V gene are MNHNY and SVGAGI (reference sequence). CDR3 length equals 16 residues. The V gene end was trimmed by 0 bases and the J gene end by 9 bases; junction bases not matched to a gene: 8. CDR3 sequence: CASSYSTGRGISPLHF. In DNA, the CDR3 is TGTGCCAGCAGTTACTCCACGGGCAGGGGGATTTCACCCCTCCACTTT.

This chain joins TRBV9 and TRBJ2-7; D possibly uses TRBD1 or TRBD2 (6 bases each). This CDR3 spans 13 amino acids. CDR1 and CDR2 from the germline V gene are SGDLS and YYNGEE. Trimming took off 4 bases at V and 7 bases at J, with 15 bases between the two ends. The CDR3 sequence: CASSLGGLGEQYF. Written as DNA, the CDR3 is TGTGCCAGCAGCTTAGGGGGGCTAGGGGAGCAGTACTTC.

This clonotype has a count of ten or more. The chain couples TRBV29-1 to TRBJ2-7; D is uncertain. Between the trimmed V and J ends, which lost 7 bases and 0 bases, there was a span of 13 bases. The V gene's germline CDR1 is SQVTM and CDR2 ANQGSEA. This CDR3 is built from 13 residues. Here the CDR3 DNA reads TGCAGCGCCTCTGGCGCCAGCTCCTACGAGCAGTACTTC. Encoded protein: CSASGASSYEQYF.

The chain has TRBV12-3 or TRBV12-4 and TRBJ2-7, with 7 bases fitting TRBD2. This CDR3 spans 13 amino acids. V lost 3 bases, J lost 7 bases, and 6 bases stayed unmatched. The CDR3 here is CASSFREAGEQYF. The CDR3, as DNA: TGTGCCAGCAGTTTCCGGGAAGCGGGGGAGCAGTACTTC.

The genes are TRBV5-1 and TRBJ2-2, with TRBD1 matching 7 bases. V lost 0 bases and J lost 0; bases outside the gene matches: 2. Germline V CDR1 and CDR2: SGHRS, YFSETQ. The CDR3 extends over 16 amino acids. The CDR3 DNA follows: TGCGCCAGCAGCTTGGAACAGGGGTCGAACACCGGGGAGCTGTTTTTT. The encoded protein is CASSLEQGSNTGELFF.

Only a few counts were recorded for this clonotype. The chain carries TRBV11-2 and TRBJ1-1; no clear D gene. With 3 bases removed from V and 3 bases from J, the gap between germline ends came to 5 bases. This CDR3 has 12 amino acids. Germline-derived CDR1 and CDR2 are SGHAT and FQNNGV. Written as DNA, the CDR3 is TGTGCCAGCAGCTTCACGTACACTGAAGCTTTCTTT. Amino acids: CASSFTYTEAFF.

The V and J genes are TRBV11-3 and TRBJ2-4, with a possible D match to TRBD1 (6 bases). CDR3 length equals 12 residues. The V gene lost 3 bases and the J gene lost 7 bases, with 7 bases spanning the gap. Per germline, CDR1 SGHNT and CDR2 YENEEA. The chain's CDR3 is CASSFTGNIQYF. CDR3 coding DNA: TGTGCCAGCAGCTTCACAGGGAACATTCAGTACTTC.

The CDR3 bases are TGCGCCAGCAGCTTAAGGACGGTCTCCTACAATGAGCAGTTCTTC. Its protein is CASSLRTVSYNEQFF. V is TRBV5-1 and J is TRBJ2-1; D is undetermined. The CDR3 extends over 15 amino acids. Trimming shortened V by 2 bases and J by 0 bases, and 9 bases separated the two germline ends. CDR1 and CDR2 (germline): SGHRS, YFSETQ.

This clonotype has a count of ten or more. The chain has TRBV9 and TRBJ2-5; D gene ambiguous. CDR1 is SGDLS and CDR2 is YYNGEE in the germline V gene. V lost 0 bases and J lost 2, with 11 bases in between. CDR3 length: 15 amino acids. The CDR3 spells CASSVALPGQETQYF. CDR3 coding DNA: TGTGCCAGCAGCGTAGCCCTGCCAGGACAAGAGACCCAGTACTTC. The full variable domain, its missing parts supplied by reference TRBV9 and TRBJ2-5, is DSGVTQTPKHLITATGQRVTLRCSPRSGDLSVYWYQQSLDQGLQFLIQYYNGEERAKGNILERFSAQQFPDLHSELNLSSLELGDSALYFCASSVALPGQETQYFGPGTRLLVL.

In this sample, this clonotype turned up a few times. The chain links TRBV5-1 to TRBJ2-3; 7 nucleotides align to TRBD1. The CDR3 contains 16 residues. The germline gives CDR1 SGHRS, CDR2 YFSETQ. J lost 0 bases, V lost 8 bases, and 12 bases had no gene match. The CDR3 protein is CASGGLTGSSTDTQYF. DNA for the CDR3: TGCGCCAGTGGGGGCCTGACAGGGTCTAGCACAGATACGCAGTATTTT.

The V gene is TRBV12-3 or TRBV12-4, the J gene TRBJ2-7; the match to TRBD1 covers 10 bases. This CDR3 is built from 15 residues. Trimming cost V 3 bases and J 5 bases; bases outside gene matches: 7. The CDR3, as DNA: TGTGCCAGCAGTTTTCCTGGGACAGGGGTCAACGAGCAGTACTTC. It translates to CASSFPGTGVNEQYF.

The sample holds many counts of this clonotype. The chain joins TRBV11-1 to TRBJ2-5; TRBD1 matches 8 bases. Looked up from germline, CDR1 is SGHAT and CDR2 is FQDESV (reference sequence). Trimming removed 6 bases from V and 2 bases from J; junction bases left unmatched: 8. The CDR3 has 15 amino acids. In nucleotides, the CDR3 is TGTGCCAGCAGGCCACGTGACAGGGGACAAGAGACCCAGTACTTC. As protein: CASRPRDRGQETQYF.

In this sample, this clonotype turned up many times. The chain carries TRBV20-1 and TRBJ1-1, with D tentatively TRBD1 (6 bases). Germline CDR1 and CDR2: DFQATT and SNEGSKA (reference sequence). V was clipped by 3 bases and J by 1 base, with 21 bases between them. The CDR3 consists of 17 residues. For the CDR3, the DNA is TGCAGTGCTAGTACATCGCTACAGGGTATGTGGAACACTGAAGCTTTCTTT. This gives the protein CSASTSLQGMWNTEAFF.

This clonotype has just a few counts. V is TRBV19 and J is TRBJ2-4, with 9 bases matching TRBD2. Germline CDR1 and CDR2: LNHDA and SQIVND (reference sequence). The CDR3 extends over 14 amino acids. Germline trimming cut 6 bases from V and 9 bases from J; bases unmatched to any gene: 9. CDR3 region: CASSPASGMGIQYF. The DNA for the CDR3 is TGTGCCAGTAGCCCCGCTAGCGGGATGGGCATTCAGTACTTC.